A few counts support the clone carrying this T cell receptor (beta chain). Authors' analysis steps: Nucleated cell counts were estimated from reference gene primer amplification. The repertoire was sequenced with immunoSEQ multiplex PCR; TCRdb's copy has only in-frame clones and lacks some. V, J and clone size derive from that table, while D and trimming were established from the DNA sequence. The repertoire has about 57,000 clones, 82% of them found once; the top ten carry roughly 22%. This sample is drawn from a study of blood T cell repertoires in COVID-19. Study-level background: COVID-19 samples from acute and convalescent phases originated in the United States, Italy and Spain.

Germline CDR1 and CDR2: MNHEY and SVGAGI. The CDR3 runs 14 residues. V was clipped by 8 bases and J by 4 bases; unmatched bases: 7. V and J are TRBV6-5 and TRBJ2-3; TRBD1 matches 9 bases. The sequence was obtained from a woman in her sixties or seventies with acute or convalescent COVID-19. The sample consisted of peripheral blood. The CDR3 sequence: CASGGQGSADTQYF. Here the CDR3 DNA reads TGTGCCAGCGGGGGACAGGGATCAGCAGATACGCAGTATTTT.